Listed here are 24 T cell receptor beta chains from one sample, sequenced in a study of beta chain features in type 1 diabetes. Expressed TCRB transcripts were sequenced, since all the RNA that had been isolated was reverse transcribed. Using immunoSEQ multiplex PCR, the repertoire was profiled, and TCRdb retains in-frame clones only, with some absent. The sample includes around 400,000 clones, roughly an eighth of them seen just once. The sequenced sample was naive CD4+ T cells from blood. These receptors were taken from a man aged 18 to 30 in good health.

This sequence joins TRBV5-1 and TRBJ2-7, with D hard to call. The CDR3 spans 14 residues. V was shortened by 2 bases and J by 0 bases, with 9 bases between the two germline ends. The germline CDR1 and CDR2 sequences are SGHRS and YFSETQ. CDR3 protein: CASSFEQNSYEQYF. DNA for the CDR3: TGCGCCAGCAGCTTTGAGCAAAACTCCTACGAGCAGTACTTC.

This chain joins TRBV7-3 and TRBJ2-1; 9 bases fit TRBD2. The CDR3 spans 14 residues. Germline loops: CDR1 SGHTA, CDR2 FQGTGA. Unmatched junction bases numbered 4, after V lost 5 bases and J lost 5 bases. The CDR3 region is CASSVLAGNNEQFF. CDR3 nucleotide sequence: TGTGCCAGCAGCGTCCTAGCGGGAAACAATGAGCAGTTCTTC.

V is TRBV6-1 and J is TRBJ2-3; weak D call: TRBD1 (6 bases). Germline V lookup: CDR1 MNHNS, CDR2 SASEGT. The CDR3 has 14 residues. V shed 1 base and J shed 2 bases, with 7 bases lying between them. CDR3 region: CASSEGTDTDTQYF. Here the CDR3 DNA reads TGTGCCAGCAGTGAAGGGACAGACACAGATACGCAGTATTTT.

The rearrangement links TRBV4-3 to TRBJ2-1; 13 bases align to TRBD2. Losses at the gene ends were 3 bases for V and 4 bases for J; bases not matched to a gene: 6. This CDR3 has 17 residues. The germline V gene encodes CDR1 LGHNA and CDR2 YSLEER. CDR3 nucleotides: TGCGCCAGCAGCCAGAACTCGGGACTAGCGGGGTACAATGAGCAGTTCTTC. Translated: CASSQNSGLAGYNEQFF.

The rearrangement joins TRBV4-1 to TRBJ2-1; 7 positions agree with TRBD2. CDR1 and CDR2 from the germline V gene are MGHRA and YSYEKL. The CDR3 contains 13 residues. After removal of 4 bases from V and 4 bases from J, the junction contained 1 base not matched to a gene. CDR3 in DNA: TGCGCCAGCAGCCGGGGGGGGTACAATGAGCAGTTCTTC. Translating it yields CASSRGGYNEQFF.

The chain employs TRBV28 and TRBJ2-2; 7 nucleotides match TRBD2. CDR3 length equals 14 residues. V was clipped by 5 bases and J by 3 bases; unmatched bases: 3. In germline, CDR1 is MDHEN, CDR2 SYDVKM. For the CDR3, the DNA is TGTGCCAGCAGTCCTAGCGGCTACACCGGGGAGCTGTTTTTT. This encodes CASSPSGYTGELFF.

This clone occurred a few times. V is TRBV6-5 and J is TRBJ2-7; 8 positions agree with TRBD2. This CDR3 is 15 amino acids long. With 6 bases clipped from V and 2 bases from J, the junction kept 9 bases outside the gene matches. Germline V gene lookup returns CDR1 MNHEY and CDR2 SVGAGI. CDR3 sequence reads: CASREAGGGTYEQYF. As DNA, the CDR3 is TGTGCCAGCAGAGAGGCCGGGGGGGGTACCTACGAGCAGTACTTC.

This clone was found a few times. This chain uses TRBV5-4 with TRBJ1-4, with a weak D call TRBD1 (6 bases). Between the trimmed V and J ends, which lost 6 bases and 5 bases, there was a span of 17 bases. This CDR3 has 15 residues. CDR1 SGHNT and CDR2 YYREEE come from the germline V gene (reference sequence). The CDR3 sequence: CASTKGGAMNEKLFF. In nucleotides, the CDR3 is TGTGCCAGCACCAAGGGGGGGGCGATGAATGAAAAACTGTTTTTT.

The J gene is TRBJ2-3, the V gene TRBV11-2; 12 bases agree with TRBD2. The V segment lost 4 bases and the J segment 7 bases; nucleotides outside the gene matches: 6. CDR1 SGHAT and CDR2 FQNNGV come from the germline V gene. CDR3 length: 15 amino acids. CDR3 region: CASSSRTSGEYTQYF. The CDR3 DNA is TGTGCCAGCAGCTCTCGGACTAGCGGGGAGTATACGCAGTATTTT.

This clone was seen a few times. The chain combines TRBV6-5 with TRBJ1-5, with TRBD1 matching 9 bases. The CDR3 length is 14 residues. V dropped 4 bases and J dropped 5; count of bases not matched to a gene: 3. The V gene's germline CDR1 is MNHEY and CDR2 SVGAGI. The CDR3 DNA is TGTGCCAGCAGTTTACAGGGGGCGGATCAGCCCCAGCATTTT. Amino acids: CASSLQGADQPQHF.

The chain joins TRBV7-9 to TRBJ2-1; 9 bases are a match to TRBD1. V lost 5 bases to trimming and J lost 8 bases; unmatched junction nucleotides: 7. Germline CDR1 SEHNR, CDR2 FQNEAQ (reference sequence). This CDR3 comprises 14 residues. The chain's CDR3 is CASSQGTGNHEQFF. CDR3 in DNA: TGTGCCAGCAGCCAAGGGACAGGGAACCATGAGCAGTTCTTC.

In this sample, this clone turned up a few times. The chain uses TRBV18 and TRBJ1-1; D gene uncertain. From germline, CDR1 is KGHSH and CDR2 LQKENI. The CDR3 runs 15 residues. Between the trimmed V and J ends, which lost 3 bases and 0 bases, there was a span of 11 bases. The CDR3 reads CASSPPRELNTEAFF. The CDR3 region has the DNA TGTGCCAGCTCACCCCCCCGGGAGCTGAACACTGAAGCTTTCTTT.

The sample holds a few counts of this clone. The V gene is TRBV6-5, the J gene TRBJ2-2; no definite D call. Trimming took 4 bases from V and 0 from J, leaving 9 bases between them. Germline values: CDR1 MNHEY, CDR2 SVGAGI. CDR3 length: 15 residues. CDR3 loop: CASSSDTTNTGELFF. The CDR3 DNA reads TGTGCCAGCAGTTCCGACACGACGAACACCGGGGAGCTGTTTTTT.

The chain couples TRBV7-9 to TRBJ1-2; the D is unclear. This CDR3 region has 13 residues. Trimming stripped 6 bases from V and 6 bases from J, with 14 bases between. CDR1 is SEHNR and CDR2 is FQNEAQ in the germline V gene (reference sequence). CDR3: CASSRRGVDGYTF. The DNA of the CDR3 is TGTGCCAGCAGTCGGCGCGGGGTGGATGGCTACACCTTC.

This clone was counted between two and nine times. The rearrangement joins TRBV7-2 to TRBJ2-3; D gene unclear. CDR1 is SGHTA and CDR2 is FQGNSA in the germline V gene. V was clipped by 0 bases and J by 6 bases, with 4 bases between them. The CDR3 loop spans 12 amino acids. DNA for the CDR3: TGTGCCAGCAGCTTAGCCCCGGATACGCAGTATTTT. Residues: CASSLAPDTQYF.

This clone has only a few counts. The J gene is TRBJ2-5, the V gene TRBV5-4; TRBD1 matches at 7 bases. The V segment lost 0 bases and the J segment 1 base; nucleotides outside the gene matches: 3. This CDR3 contains 15 residues. CDR1 and CDR2 (germline): SGHNT, YYREEE (reference sequence). CDR3 sequence (DNA): TGTGCCAGCAGCTTGGGAAGGGGGCCCCAAGAGACCCAGTACTTC. Its protein is CASSLGRGPQETQYF.

This clone was found a few times. The V call is TRBV4-3, the J call TRBJ2-1; 13 nucleotides line up with TRBD2. V lost 0 bases and J lost 5; bases outside the gene matches: 7. The germline gives CDR1 LGHNA, CDR2 YSLEER. CDR3 length: 18 amino acids. The CDR3 loop is CASSQDGLAGVGDNEQFF. The CDR3 nucleotides read TGCGCCAGCAGCCAAGATGGACTAGCGGGAGTGGGGGACAATGAGCAGTTCTTC.

The rearrangement joins TRBV11-2 to TRBJ2-3; 7 bases are shared with TRBD1. J lost 10 bases, V lost 5 bases, and 3 bases had no gene match. The V gene's germline CDR1 is SGHAT and CDR2 FQNNGV. CDR3 size: 11 residues. This CDR3 reads CASSQGTAQYF. CDR3 coding DNA: TGTGCCAGCAGCCAAGGGACAGCGCAGTATTTT.

Only a few counts were recorded for this clone. The chain links TRBV6-1 to TRBJ1-2, with D unclear. In germline, CDR1 is MNHNS, CDR2 SASEGT. Trimming took 3 bases from V and 4 from J, leaving 6 bases between them. The CDR3 length is 12 residues. The CDR3 region is CASSDTSYGYTF. DNA of the CDR3: TGTGCCAGCAGTGATACGAGCTATGGCTACACCTTC.

This clone was counted between two and nine times. The rearrangement links TRBV10-3 to TRBJ2-1, with a tentative D call TRBD1 (5 bases). The CDR3 spans 14 residues. CDR1 is ENHRY and CDR2 is SYGVKD in the germline V gene. V was shortened by 4 bases and J by 3 bases, with 10 bases between the two germline ends. The CDR3 DNA reads as TGTGCCATCAGTGCAACAACAGGCTACAATGAGCAGTTCTTC. The encoded protein is CAISATTGYNEQFF.

This chain joins TRBV27 and TRBJ1-2; TRBD1 is a possible D gene (6 bases). The CDR3 extends over 14 amino acids. Trimming stripped 2 bases from V and 7 bases from J, with 14 bases between. Germline-derived CDR1 and CDR2 are MNHEY and SMNVEV (reference sequence). CDR3 coding DNA: TGTGCCAGCAGTTTAGAGCAGGGGTTAGGTGGCTACACCTTC. Translation: CASSLEQGLGGYTF.

This clone has only a few counts. The chain joins TRBV25-1 to TRBJ2-7, with 8 bases aligning to TRBD2. This CDR3 contains 16 residues. Germline V gene data show CDR1 as MGHDK and CDR2 as SYGVNS. V shed 4 bases, J shed 4 bases, and the junction held 12 bases outside the gene matches. CDR3 DNA: TGTGCCAGCAGTGCCCCGCCGGGAGGGGACGGATACGAGCAGTACTTC. Translating gives CASSAPPGGDGYEQYF.

This clone appeared a few times. The rearrangement links TRBV10-3 to TRBJ2-1, with unresolved D. V shed 5 bases and J shed 1 base, with 18 bases lying between them. Germline CDR1 is ENHRY and CDR2 is SYGVKD. The length of the CDR3 is 17 residues. DNA for the CDR3: TGTGCCATCAGTAGCCAGGTCTCGGTACTGTCCTACAATGAGCAGTTCTTC. Translating it yields CAISSQVSVLSYNEQFF.

The chain links TRBV30 to TRBJ2-1; 9 bases align to TRBD2. This CDR3 is built from 14 residues. Germline V lookup: CDR1 GTSNPN, CDR2 SVGIG (reference sequence). With 5 bases clipped from V and 4 bases from J, the junction kept 6 bases outside the gene matches. The CDR3 coding sequence is TGTGCCTGGCGGCGGGGGGGCCTTTACAATGAGCAGTTCTTC. Protein sequence: CAWRRGGLYNEQFF.